These 21 T cell receptor beta chains came from one sample sequenced in a study of blood T cell repertoires in COVID-19. The data were produced by immunoSEQ multiplex PCR, yet TCRdb's version contains in-frame clones alone and is incomplete. The table includes 100,000 to 110,000 clones, 70% to 90% detected once. Sequenced material: peripheral blood. These receptors all stem from a human donor in a cohort sampled during active COVID-19.

The chain has TRBV5-1 and TRBJ1-6; 7 nucleotides agree with TRBD1. The germline gives CDR1 SGHRS, CDR2 YFSETQ. V lost 0 bases to trimming and J lost 10 bases; unmatched junction nucleotides: 4. The CDR3 length is 14 residues. DNA of the CDR3: TGCGCCAGCAGCTTGGTAGGGGGCACGTCACCCCTCCACTTT. Its translation is CASSLVGGTSPLHF.

The gene calls are TRBV19 and TRBJ1-5; D gene uncertain. This CDR3 region has 15 residues. Trimming removed 6 bases from V and 4 bases from J, with 16 bases in between. CDR1 LNHDA and CDR2 SQIVND come from the germline V gene (reference sequence). The CDR3 here is CASRTPGVFNQPQHF. The CDR3 nucleotides read TGTGCCAGTAGGACCCCCGGGGTCTTTAATCAGCCCCAGCATTTT.

This chain links TRBV3-1 (or the pseudogene TRBV3-2) with TRBJ2-7; 11 bases are shared with TRBD2. Germline V gene sequence: CDR1 LGHDT, CDR2 YNNKEL (reference sequence). This CDR3 spans 15 amino acids. V was pared by 4 bases and J by 5 bases, with 7 bases of the junction left unmatched. The CDR3 is CASSPLAGASHEQYF. The CDR3 DNA sequence: TGTGCCAGCAGCCCACTAGCGGGAGCTTCCCACGAGCAGTACTTC.

This clone was counted a few times. The chain couples TRBV5-1 to TRBJ2-1; possibly TRBD2 for D (6 bases). This CDR3 has 14 residues. The germline V gene encodes CDR1 SGHRS and CDR2 YFSETQ. Deletions cut 0 bases from V and 10 bases from J, with 14 bases between. CDR3 DNA sequence: TGCGCCAGCAGCTTGGGGCAGGGACTGTCCGAGCAGTTCTTC. It encodes CASSLGQGLSEQFF.

The chain joins TRBV18 to TRBJ1-6, with D perhaps matching TRBD1 (5 bases). Germline V gene lookup returns CDR1 KGHSH and CDR2 LQKENI. The CDR3 loop spans 14 amino acids. V was pared by 3 bases and J by 7 bases, with 10 bases between. The CDR3: CASSPSRENSPLHF. The CDR3 DNA reads as TGTGCCAGCTCACCGAGCAGGGAAAATTCACCCCTCCACTTT. The full variable domain, rest sourced from reference TRBV18 and TRBJ1-6, is NAGVMQNPRHLVRRRGQEARLRCSPMKGHSHVYWYRQLPEEGLKFMVYLQKENIIDESGMPKERFSAEFPKEGPSILRIQQVVRGDSAAYFCASSPSRENSPLHFGNGTRLTVT.

The V gene is TRBV3-1 (or the pseudogene TRBV3-2), the J gene TRBJ2-7; 13 bases align to TRBD2. This CDR3 contains 15 residues. V shed 5 bases and J 6 bases; nucleotides not matched to a gene: 7. Germline V lookup: CDR1 LGHDT, CDR2 YNNKEL (reference sequence). The CDR3, as DNA: TGTGCCAGCAGCTCCGGACTAGCGGGAGTTGGCGAGCAGTACTTC. Translated: CASSSGLAGVGEQYF.

This chain uses TRBV10-3 with TRBJ1-3; 7 bases line up with TRBD1. CDR3 length: 16 residues. Looked up from germline, CDR1 is ENHRY and CDR2 is SYGVKD. V trimming: 0 bases; J trimming: 0 bases; junction bases outside the gene matches: 2. CDR3 sequence (DNA): TGTGCCATCAGTGAGTCGACAGGGCACTCTGGAAACACCATATATTTT. Residues: CAISESTGHSGNTIYF.

This rearrangement joins TRBV5-4 to TRBJ1-6, with a possible D match to TRBD1 (5 bases). V lost 5 bases to trimming and J lost 4 bases, with 10 bases between them. The CDR3 spans 14 residues. The V gene's germline CDR1 is SGHNT and CDR2 YYREEE (reference sequence). DNA of the CDR3: TGTGCCAGCAGAGAGGCAGGGTATAATTCACCCCTCCACTTT. It translates to CASREAGYNSPLHF.

This chain joins TRBV28 and TRBJ1-1; D might be TRBD1 (6 bases). Looked up from germline, CDR1 is MDHEN and CDR2 is SYDVKM. The CDR3 contains 12 residues. The V end lost 6 bases, the J end lost 8 bases, and 13 bases lay between the germline ends. Written as DNA, the CDR3 is TGTGCCAGCAGCGAACAGGGCTTAGAAGCTTTCTTT. Translating it yields CASSEQGLEAFF.

The chain couples TRBV4-1 to TRBJ2-1; D call uncertain. The length of the CDR3 is 16 residues. Germline V gives CDR1 MGHRA, CDR2 YSYEKL. V dropped 4 bases and J dropped 6 bases, with 19 bases sitting between them. Here the CDR3 DNA reads TGCGCCAGCAGCCCCATCCCAACGATAGCTGCCAATGAGCAGTTCTTC. Translation gives CASSPIPTIAANEQFF.

This rearrangement joins TRBV28 to TRBJ1-3; no reliable D call. Per the germline V gene, CDR1 is MDHEN and CDR2 is SYDVKM. This CDR3 has 15 amino acids. V was trimmed by 0 bases and J by 0 bases, leaving 6 bases between them. The CDR3 DNA reads TGTGCCAGCAGTTTATGGGCTAGCTCTGGAAACACCATATATTTT. Protein product: CASSLWASSGNTIYF.

The CDR3 DNA follows: TGTGCCAGCAGCTTAGCGCGGGGTGAAGCTTTCTTT. Encoded protein: CASSLARGEAFF. J is TRBJ1-1 and V is TRBV7-9; D call uncertain. This CDR3 region has 12 residues. Germline V CDR1 and CDR2: SEHNR, FQNEAQ (reference sequence). Trimming left V 0 bases short and J 7 bases short, with 6 bases between.

V gene TRBV5-1 combines with J gene TRBJ2-7; the match to TRBD1 covers 7 bases. J was trimmed by 5 bases and V by 4 bases; bases with no gene match: 6. This CDR3 has 13 residues. Germline V gene sequence: CDR1 SGHRS, CDR2 YFSETQ. CDR3 amino acids: CASSDRVSHEQYF. Written as DNA, the CDR3 is TGCGCCAGCAGCGACAGGGTCTCGCACGAGCAGTACTTC.

The V and J genes are TRBV19 and TRBJ2-1; the D gene is possibly TRBD1 (6 bases). The CDR3 extends over 18 amino acids. Trimming removed 6 bases from V and 8 bases from J, with 29 bases in between. Germline lookup yields CDR1 LNHDA and CDR2 SQIVND (reference sequence). The CDR3 nucleotides read TGTGCCAGTAGAGAAGACCCGGGTATGGTGACAGGTAATGATGAGCAGTTCTTC. As protein: CASREDPGMVTGNDEQFF.

V gene TRBV10-3 combines with J gene TRBJ2-2, with TRBD1 matching 11 bases. V was clipped by 5 bases and J by 4 bases; unmatched bases: 9. Germline loops: CDR1 ENHRY, CDR2 SYGVKD. CDR3 length: 17 residues. The CDR3 nucleotides are TGTGCCATCAGTCCCAGTCCGGGACAGGGGGGCACCGGGGAGCTGTTTTTT. Encoded protein: CAISPSPGQGGTGELFF.

The chain has TRBV5-4 and TRBJ1-2, with 10 bases identical to TRBD1. The trim removed 3 bases at V and 6 bases at J, leaving 8 bases unmatched. Germline loops: CDR1 SGHNT, CDR2 YYREEE (reference sequence). There are 15 residues in the CDR3. The CDR3 sequence: CASSWGSGTGDGYTF. CDR3 nucleotide sequence: TGTGCCAGCAGCTGGGGGTCCGGGACAGGGGATGGCTACACCTTC.

The chain links TRBV19 to TRBJ2-7; D not certain. Germline V gives CDR1 LNHDA, CDR2 SQIVND (reference sequence). With 5 bases removed from V and 5 bases from J, the gap between germline ends came to 19 bases. The length of the CDR3 is 15 residues. CDR3 bases: TGTGCCAGTAGTCTAGGATCGTCTCGGGTCCACGAGCAGTACTTC. This translates into CASSLGSSRVHEQYF.

This clone has only one observation. This chain links TRBV28 with TRBJ2-7, with D possibly TRBD2 on 6 matching bases. Germline lookup yields CDR1 MDHEN and CDR2 SYDVKM. The V gene lost 5 bases and the J gene lost 1 base, with 15 bases spanning the gap. The CDR3 contains 15 residues. The DNA for the CDR3 is TGTGCCAGCAGTCGCGCCGGGACTTCATCCTACGAGCAGTACTTC. Translation: CASSRAGTSSYEQYF.

The rearrangement links TRBV28 to TRBJ2-7, with 12 positions matching TRBD1. The CDR3 is made up of 15 amino acids. The germline V gene encodes CDR1 MDHEN and CDR2 SYDVKM. Trimming removed 7 bases from V and 3 bases from J; junction bases left unmatched: 7. This chain's CDR3 is CASKDRDRGHYEQYF. CDR3 bases: TGTGCCAGCAAAGACCGGGACAGGGGGCACTACGAGCAGTACTTC. The full variable domain, rest sourced from reference TRBV28 and TRBJ2-7, is DVKVTQSSRYLVKRTGEKVFLECVQDMDHENMFWYRQDPGLGLRLIYFSYDVKMKEKGDIPEGYSVSREKKERFSLILESASTNQTSMYLCASKDRDRGHYEQYFGPGTRLTVT.

The rearrangement links TRBV11-2 to TRBJ2-1; D is unresolved. V lost 2 bases, J lost 0 bases, and 8 bases lay in between. The CDR3 totals 15 residues. Looked up from germline, CDR1 is SGHAT and CDR2 is FQNNGV. The CDR3 DNA sequence: TGTGCCAGCAGCTTAACTGCGAGCTCCTACAATGAGCAGTTCTTC. Its protein product is CASSLTASSYNEQFF.

This chain joins TRBV30 and TRBJ1-1; 8 nucleotides agree with TRBD1. J was trimmed by 1 base and V by 2 bases; bases with no gene match: 6. Germline V gene lookup returns CDR1 GTSNPN and CDR2 SVGIG (reference sequence). The CDR3 length is 15 residues. This CDR3 reads CAWSLPGGWNTEAFF. In nucleotides, the CDR3 is TGTGCCTGGAGTCTGCCAGGGGGCTGGAACACTGAAGCTTTCTTT.